The rows below give T cell receptor beta chains drawn from one sample of a study of human CD4 T cells and Enterobacteriaceae. Repertoires were generated with immunoSEQ multiplex PCR, while TCRdb's copy carries only in-frame clones and drops some. In the table there are about 29,000 clones, about 80% of which are singletons. The sequenced sample consisted of memory CD4+ T cells from blood. The receptor source for this set is a human donor in good health. CDR3s include the opening cysteine and the closing phenylalanine or tryptophan. D genes are given only for firm matches. Clone size, where shown, is once, few, many, or a class for clones that have expanded.

J gene,clone size,V gene,D gene,CDR3 protein,CDR3 DNA
TRBJ2-3,NA,TRBV5-1,TRBD1,CASSPGQGTDTQYF,TGCGCCAGCAGCCCGGGACAGGGAACAGATACGCAGTATTTT
TRBJ1-2,few,TRBV6-5,TRBD1,CASSRSGQGYGYTF,TGTGCCAGCAGCCGATCGGGACAGGGCTATGGCTACACCTTC
TRBJ1-1,NA,TRBV5-1,NA,CASYPWPGTEAFF,TGCGCCAGCTATCCATGGCCCGGCACTGAAGCTTTCTTT
TRBJ2-6,NA,TRBV5-4,NA,CASSLVSGANVLTF,TGTGCCAGCAGCTTGGTATCCGGGGCCAACGTCCTGACTTTC
TRBJ1-2,NA,TRBV2,NA,CASSLGNYGYTF,TGTGCCAGCAGTTTGGGGAACTATGGCTACACCTTC
TRBJ2-3,NA,TRBV19,TRBD2,CATGTSGDTQYF,TGTGCCACCGGGACTAGCGGGGATACGCAGTATTTT
TRBJ1-2,NA,TRBV15,NA,CATSSWPYGEDRGYTF,TGTGCCACCAGCAGCTGGCCCTACGGGGAGGATCGTGGCTACACCTTC
TRBJ2-3,NA,TRBV28,TRBD1,CASGVGTVRTDTQYF,TGTGCCAGCGGAGTTGGGACAGTCAGAACAGATACGCAGTATTTT
TRBJ2-7,NA,TRBV10-1,TRBD1,CASSPLDRGQHEQYF,TGCGCCAGCAGCCCACTCGACAGGGGGCAACACGAGCAGTACTTC
TRBJ2-7,NA,TRBV10-3,TRBD2,CAAATSGSGEQYF,TGTGCCGCCGCGACTAGCGGGAGTGGCGAGCAGTACTTC
TRBJ2-7,few,TRBV19,TRBD1,CASSIGLGQGYEQYF,TGTGCCAGTAGTATTGGGTTGGGACAGGGTTATGAGCAGTACTTC